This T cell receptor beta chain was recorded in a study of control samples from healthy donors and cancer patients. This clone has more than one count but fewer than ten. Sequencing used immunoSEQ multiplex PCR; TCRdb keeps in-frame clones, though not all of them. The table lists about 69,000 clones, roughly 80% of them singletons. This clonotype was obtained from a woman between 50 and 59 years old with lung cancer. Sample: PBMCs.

CDR3 amino acids: CASSAQQGTYEQYF. For the CDR3, the DNA is TGTGCCAGCAGCGCCCAACAGGGAACCTACGAGCAGTACTTC. The V call is TRBV7-9, the J call TRBJ2-7; possible D gene TRBD1, 6 bases. V was shortened by 5 bases and J by 2 bases, with 13 bases between the two germline ends. CDR1 and CDR2 from the germline V gene are SEHNR and FQNEAQ (reference sequence). The CDR3 is 14 amino acids. Filled out from reference TRBV7-9 and TRBJ2-7, the complete variable domain reads DTGVSQNPRHKITKRGQNVTFRCDPISEHNRLYWYRQTLGQGPEFLTYFQNEAQLEKSRLLSDRFSAERPKGSFSTLEIQRTEQGDSAMYLCASSAQQGTYEQYFGPGTRLTVT.